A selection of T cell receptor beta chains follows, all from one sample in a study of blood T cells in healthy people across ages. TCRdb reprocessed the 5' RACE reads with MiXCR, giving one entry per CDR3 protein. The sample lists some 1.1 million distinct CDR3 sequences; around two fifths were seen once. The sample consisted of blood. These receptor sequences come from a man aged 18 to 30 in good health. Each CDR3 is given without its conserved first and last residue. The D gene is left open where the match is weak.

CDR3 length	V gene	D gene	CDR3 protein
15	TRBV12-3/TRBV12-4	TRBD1	ASSFHPDRVVGYEQY
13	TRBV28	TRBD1	ASSFSGQVVYGYT
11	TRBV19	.	ASSRSVNQPQH
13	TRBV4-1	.	ASSGVQDSNQPQH
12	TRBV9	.	ASSAAGMNTEAF
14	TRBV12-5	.	ASGFFSQGPTDTQY
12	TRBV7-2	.	TSSLAAAIYEQY
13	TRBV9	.	ASSEGDGFPNEQF
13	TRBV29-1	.	SVEDRIWGKETQY
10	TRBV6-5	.	ASSPPGGDAF
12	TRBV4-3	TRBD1	ASSPRQGTYGQY
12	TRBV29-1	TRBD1	SVAGTGDFTEAF
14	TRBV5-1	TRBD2	ASSLPPGGEADTQY
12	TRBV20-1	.	SSLRPGDPDTQY
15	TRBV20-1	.	SASPLWGTRMNTEAF
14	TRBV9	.	VSSVEGGRPIGEQF
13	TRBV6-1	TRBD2	ASSSAGGHYNEQY
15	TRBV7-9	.	ASSLDFLASGTDTQY
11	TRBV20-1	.	SARVGHGTEAF
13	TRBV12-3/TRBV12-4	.	ASRPQGYSNQPQH
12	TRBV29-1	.	SVLGASGANVLT
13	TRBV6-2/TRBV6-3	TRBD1	ACSPPPTGIYGYT
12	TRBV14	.	ASSEELRAGKLF
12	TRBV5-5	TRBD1	ASTLGDRANEQY
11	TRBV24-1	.	ATSDGYRDTQY
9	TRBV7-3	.	ASSSKGELF
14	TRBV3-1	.	ASSQGGRGLQETQY
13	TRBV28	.	ASTPAFSSYNEQF
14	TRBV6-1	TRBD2	ASSWREGLRYNEQF
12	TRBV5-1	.	ASSLTASNTEAF
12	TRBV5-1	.	ASSLEPDRYGYT
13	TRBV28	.	ASSEGLTIQETQY
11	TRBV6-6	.	ASSYEASQPQH
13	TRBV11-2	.	ASSLEDGWPTEAF
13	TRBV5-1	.	ASTPSTITGDTQY
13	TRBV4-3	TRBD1	ASSQTAGGTGELF
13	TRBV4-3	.	ASSQERRGNYGYT
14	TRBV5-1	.	ASSLGSSLARETQY
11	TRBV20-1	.	SARDLANREQY
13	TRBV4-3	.	ASSQETTFTDTQY
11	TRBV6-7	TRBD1	ATLGQGPDTQY
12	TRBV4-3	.	ASSQDRSYNEQF